This T cell receptor (beta chain) was retrieved from a study of cytomegalovirus exposure and HLA in healthy donors. The PCR contained 60 Vbeta and 13 Jbeta primers. Authors' processing steps: In a later analysis, the count reached 82 million or so unique TCR beta chains, with 10 million to 11 million shared. Assay used: immunoSEQ multiplex PCR; TCRdb lists only in-frame clones, some missing. That table is the source of V, J and clone size, and D and trimming were worked out from the DNA. This table holds 140,000 to 150,000 clones, roughly 70% found once. Unrecorded immune exposures were likely, despite nominal health at sampling. This receptor was taken from a man aged 60-69 years in good health and CMV-seronegative. The sequencing input was PBMCs.

The CDR3 loop is CASTGSPPNTEAFF. CDR3 DNA: TGTGCCAGCACGGGAAGTCCCCCGAACACTGAAGCTTTCTTT. V and J are TRBV6-5 and TRBJ1-1; D gene unclear. The germline V gene encodes CDR1 MNHEY and CDR2 SVGAGI. The V and J ends lost 7 bases and 1 base respectively, with 13 bases between them. This CDR3 comprises 14 residues.